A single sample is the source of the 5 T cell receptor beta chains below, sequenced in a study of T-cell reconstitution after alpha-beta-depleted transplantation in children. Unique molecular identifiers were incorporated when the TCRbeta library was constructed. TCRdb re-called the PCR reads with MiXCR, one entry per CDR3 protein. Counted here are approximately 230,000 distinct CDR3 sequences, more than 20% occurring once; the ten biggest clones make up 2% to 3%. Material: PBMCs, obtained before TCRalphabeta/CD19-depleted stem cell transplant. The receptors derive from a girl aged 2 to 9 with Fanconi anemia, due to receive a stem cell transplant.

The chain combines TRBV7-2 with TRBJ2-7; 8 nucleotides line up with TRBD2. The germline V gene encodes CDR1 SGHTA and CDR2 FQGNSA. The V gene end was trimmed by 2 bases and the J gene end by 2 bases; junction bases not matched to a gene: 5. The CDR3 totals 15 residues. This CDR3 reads CASSLMGSGAYEQYF. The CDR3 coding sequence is TGTGCCAGCAGCTTAATGGGTAGCGGGGCCTACGAGCAGTACTTC. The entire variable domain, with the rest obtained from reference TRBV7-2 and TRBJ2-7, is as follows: GAGVSQSPSNKVTEKGKDVELRCDPISGHTALYWYRQSLGQGLEFLIYFQGNSAPDKSGLPSDRFSAERTGGSVSTLTIQRTQQEDSAVYLCASSLMGSGAYEQYFGPGTRLTVT.

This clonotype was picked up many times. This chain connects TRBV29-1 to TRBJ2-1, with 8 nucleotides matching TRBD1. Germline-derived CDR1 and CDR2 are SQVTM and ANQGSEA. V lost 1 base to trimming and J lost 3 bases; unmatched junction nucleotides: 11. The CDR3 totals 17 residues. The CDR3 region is CSVEVHSGTGVYNEQFF. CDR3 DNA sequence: TGCAGCGTTGAAGTCCACTCCGGGACAGGAGTCTACAATGAGCAGTTCTTC.

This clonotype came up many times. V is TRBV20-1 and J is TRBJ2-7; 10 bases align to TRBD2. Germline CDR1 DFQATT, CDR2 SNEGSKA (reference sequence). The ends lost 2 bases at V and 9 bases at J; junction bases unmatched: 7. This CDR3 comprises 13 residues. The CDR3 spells CSARNSGRIVQYF. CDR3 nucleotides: TGCAGTGCTAGAAATAGCGGGAGGATCGTGCAGTACTTC.

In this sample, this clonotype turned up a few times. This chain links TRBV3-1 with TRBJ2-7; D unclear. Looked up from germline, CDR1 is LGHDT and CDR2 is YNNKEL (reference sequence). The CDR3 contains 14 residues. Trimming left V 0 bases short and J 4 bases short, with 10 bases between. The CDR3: CASSQETFSYEQYF. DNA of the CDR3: TGTGCCAGCAGCCAAGAGACCTTCTCTTACGAGCAGTACTTC.

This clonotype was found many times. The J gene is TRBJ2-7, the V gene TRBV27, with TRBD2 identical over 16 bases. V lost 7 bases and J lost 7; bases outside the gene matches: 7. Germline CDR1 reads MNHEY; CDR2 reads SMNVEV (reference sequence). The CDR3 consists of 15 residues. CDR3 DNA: TGTGCCAGCATTCTGGGACTAGCGGGGGGGCGAGAGCAGTACTTC. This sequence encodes CASILGLAGGREQYF.